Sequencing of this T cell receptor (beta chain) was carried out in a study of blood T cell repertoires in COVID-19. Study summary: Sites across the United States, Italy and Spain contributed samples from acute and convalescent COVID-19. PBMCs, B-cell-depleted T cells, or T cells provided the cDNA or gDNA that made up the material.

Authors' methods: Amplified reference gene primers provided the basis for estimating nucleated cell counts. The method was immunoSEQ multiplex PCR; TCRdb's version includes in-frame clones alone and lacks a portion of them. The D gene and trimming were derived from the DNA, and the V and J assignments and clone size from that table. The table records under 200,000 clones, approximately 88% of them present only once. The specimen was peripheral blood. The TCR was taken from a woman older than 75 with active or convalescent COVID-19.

CDR3 DNA: TGTGCCAGCAGCGGACAGACACTCTATGGCTACACCTTC. It encodes CASSGQTLYGYTF. The V gene is TRBV2, the J gene TRBJ1-2, with a possible D match to TRBD1 (6 bases). The CDR3 has 13 residues. With 6 bases removed from V and 4 bases from J, the gap between germline ends came to 12 bases. Germline loops: CDR1 SNHLY, CDR2 FYNNEI. Looking up the rest from reference TRBV2 and TRBJ1-2 gives the full variable domain: EPEVTQTPSHQVTQMGQEVILRCVPISNHLYFYWYRQILGQKVEFLVSFYNNEISEKSEIFDDQFSVERPDGSNFTLKIRSTKLEDSAMYFCASSGQTLYGYTFGSGTRLTVV.